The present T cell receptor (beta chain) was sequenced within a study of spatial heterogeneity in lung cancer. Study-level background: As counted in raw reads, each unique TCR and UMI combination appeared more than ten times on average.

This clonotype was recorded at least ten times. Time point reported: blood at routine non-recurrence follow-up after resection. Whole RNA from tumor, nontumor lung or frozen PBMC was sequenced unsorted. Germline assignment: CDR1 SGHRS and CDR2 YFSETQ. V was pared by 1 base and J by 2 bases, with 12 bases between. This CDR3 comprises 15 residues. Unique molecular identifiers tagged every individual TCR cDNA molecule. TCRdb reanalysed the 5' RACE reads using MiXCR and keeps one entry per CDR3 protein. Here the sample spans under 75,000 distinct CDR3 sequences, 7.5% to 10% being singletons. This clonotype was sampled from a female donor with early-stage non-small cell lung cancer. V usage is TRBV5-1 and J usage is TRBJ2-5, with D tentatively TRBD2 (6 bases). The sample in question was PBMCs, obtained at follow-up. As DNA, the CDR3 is TGCGCCAGCAGCTTGCCAGCGGGCAATCAAGAGACCCAGTACTTC. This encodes CASSLPAGNQETQYF.